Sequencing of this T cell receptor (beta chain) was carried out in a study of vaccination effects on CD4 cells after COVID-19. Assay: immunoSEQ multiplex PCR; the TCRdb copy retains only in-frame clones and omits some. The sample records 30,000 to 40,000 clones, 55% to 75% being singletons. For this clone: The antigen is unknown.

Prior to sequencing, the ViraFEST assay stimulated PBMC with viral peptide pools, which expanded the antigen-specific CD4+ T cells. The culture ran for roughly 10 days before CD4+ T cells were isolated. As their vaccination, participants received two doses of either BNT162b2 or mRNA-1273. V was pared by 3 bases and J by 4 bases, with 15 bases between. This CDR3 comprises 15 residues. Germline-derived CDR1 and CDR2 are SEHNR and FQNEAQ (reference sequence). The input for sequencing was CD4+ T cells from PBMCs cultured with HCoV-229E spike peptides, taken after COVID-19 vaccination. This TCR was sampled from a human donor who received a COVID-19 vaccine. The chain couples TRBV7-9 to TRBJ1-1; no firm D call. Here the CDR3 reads CASSLGGSLSTEAFF. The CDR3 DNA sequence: TGTGCCAGCAGCTTGGGAGGGAGTCTGAGCACTGAAGCTTTCTTT.